These 5 T cell receptor beta chains share one sample of origin, sequenced in a study of T-cell memory formation after mild COVID-19. TCRdb called the 5' RACE reads again in MiXCR, with one record for every CDR3 protein. The sample consists of around 400,000 distinct CDR3 sequences, roughly a quarter of them appearing once. Sequencing was carried out using PBMCs or a T cell subset sorted from them (not recorded which). The receptors were sampled from an adult woman who had mild COVID-19 (a few samples of this study predate the infection). Cell type and time point are not known.

The rearrangement links TRBV12-3 or TRBV12-4 to TRBJ1-1; maybe TRBD1 (5 bases). Trimming pared 6 bases from V and 1 base from J, leaving 15 bases between. The CDR3 is 15 amino acids. The CDR3 is CASSPYGGGNTEAFF. The CDR3 coding sequence is TGTGCCAGCAGCCCATATGGCGGGGGGAACACTGAAGCTTTCTTT.

For this clonotype: Sequence at one end of the junction differs from germline and may be a read error. This rearrangement joins TRBV6-6 to TRBJ1-2; D gene ambiguous. There are 13 residues in the CDR3. Germline V gene data show CDR1 as MNHNY and CDR2 as SVGAGI (reference sequence). The CDR3: CATSVEINNGYTF. CDR3 DNA sequence: TGTGCCACATCGGTGGAGATTAACAATGGCTACACCTTC.

This clonotype was seen more than once but under ten times. The chain recombines TRBV20-1 with TRBJ2-1, with 12 nucleotides matching TRBD2. Germline V gene sequence: CDR1 DFQATT, CDR2 SNEGSKA (reference sequence). The CDR3 loop spans 16 amino acids. J gave up 2 bases and V 5 bases, and 7 bases lay outside the gene matches. The chain's CDR3 is CSAPLAGGLPYNEQFF. CDR3 nucleotides: TGCAGTGCTCCCCTAGCGGGGGGGCTTCCCTACAATGAGCAGTTCTTC.

In its sample, this clonotype was seen a few times. This rearrangement joins TRBV24-1 to TRBJ1-5; D gene uncertain. This CDR3 has 15 amino acids. Germline lookup yields CDR1 KGHDR and CDR2 SFDVKD. Trimming shortened V by 3 bases and J by 1 base, and 9 bases separated the two germline ends. The CDR3 here is CATSDRGESNQPQHF. CDR3 DNA: TGTGCCACCAGTGATCGGGGAGAGAGCAATCAGCCCCAGCATTTT.

This clonotype has at least ten counts. V usage is TRBV4-2 and J usage is TRBJ1-1, with unresolved D. Germline V CDR1 and CDR2: LGHNA, YNFKEQ. This CDR3 is built from 14 residues. Trimming left V 3 bases short and J 1 base short, with 9 bases between. The CDR3: CASSHLGSNTEAFF. The DNA for the CDR3 is TGTGCCAGCAGCCACCTTGGTTCGAACACTGAAGCTTTCTTT.